The 5 T cell receptor beta chains in this list originate from one sample, sequenced in a study of blood T cell repertoires in COVID-19. Using immunoSEQ multiplex PCR, the repertoire was profiled, and TCRdb retains in-frame clones only, with some absent. Of about 170,000 clones in the sample, 84% are singletons; the top ten hold less than 3%. The sample comprised peripheral blood. The receptors derive from a woman aged 80 or over with COVID-19, enrolled during active disease.

V usage is TRBV6-2 or TRBV6-3 and J usage is TRBJ2-1; 8 bases fit TRBD2. CDR1 MNHEY and CDR2 SVGEGT come from the germline V gene. V was pared by 6 bases and J by 4 bases, with 11 bases of the junction left unmatched. The CDR3 length is 16 residues. The CDR3 sequence is CASSSLVVAGYNEQFF. For the CDR3, the DNA is TGTGCCAGCAGCTCTCTAGTGGTAGCGGGGTACAATGAGCAGTTCTTC.

The V and J genes are TRBV20-1 and TRBJ2-1, with 10 bases aligning to TRBD2. Trimming removed 3 bases from V and 8 bases from J; junction bases left unmatched: 10. The V gene's germline CDR1 is DFQATT and CDR2 SNEGSKA (reference sequence). The CDR3 is 15 amino acids. Here the CDR3 reads CSASGPSGSWDEQFF. The CDR3 nucleotides are TGCAGTGCTAGTGGCCCTAGCGGGAGTTGGGATGAGCAGTTCTTC.

This clone was picked up a small number of times. The chain recombines TRBV7-9 with TRBJ1-5; 11 bases fit TRBD1. V was clipped by 5 bases and J by 3 bases; unmatched bases: 6. CDR1 and CDR2 (germline): SEHNR, FQNEAQ (reference sequence). This CDR3 has 16 residues. CDR3 sequence: CASSVGQGADNQPQHF. The DNA for the CDR3 is TGTGCCAGCAGCGTCGGACAGGGGGCCGACAATCAGCCCCAGCATTTT.

The V and J genes are TRBV10-2 and TRBJ2-1; 9 positions agree with TRBD2. Germline V gene data show CDR1 as WSHSY and CDR2 as SAAADI. Trimming cost V 2 bases and J 4 bases; bases outside gene matches: 3. The CDR3 spans 15 residues. The CDR3 region is CASSETSGLYNEQFF. In DNA, the CDR3 is TGCGCCAGCAGTGAGACTAGCGGGCTTTACAATGAGCAGTTCTTC.

The rearrangement uses TRBV6-5 and TRBJ1-2; TRBD1 agrees at 7 bases. The germline CDR1 and CDR2 sequences are MNHEY and SVGAGI. V was clipped by 0 bases and J by 10 bases; unmatched bases: 8. The CDR3 has 14 residues. Here the CDR3 DNA reads TGTGCCAGCAGTTACTCGGCAGGGGGAAAAGTCTACACCTTC. This translates into CASSYSAGGKVYTF.